These T cell receptor beta chains were read from a single sample in a study of identical twins. TCRdb used MiXCR to reprocess the 5' RACE reads, holding one entry per CDR3 protein. This table holds approximately 690,000 distinct CDR3 sequences, less than 7% found once. The sequenced sample consisted of naive T cells sorted from blood. These receptors all stem from a man younger than 35 in good health. Each CDR3 is given without its conserved first and last residue. Some rows have no size entry. The others give once, few or many, or a class for an expanded clone.

j_gene | v_gene | abundance | CDR3aa
TRBJ2-7 | TRBV4-1 | - | ASSLGISGYEQY
TRBJ2-1 | TRBV5-1 | many | ASSSSGDEQF
TRBJ2-7 | TRBV5-8 | many | ASSESGRQY
TRBJ1-2 | TRBV15 | few | ATSRVGIEGRGYT
TRBJ2-1 | TRBV28 | few | ASSFLAGGDHNEQF
TRBJ2-5 | TRBV24-1 | many | ATSDGIQETQY
TRBJ2-1 | TRBV11-2 | - | ASSPTVWHEQF
TRBJ2-7 | TRBV7-3 | many | ASSLGAVGYEQY
TRBJ1-2 | TRBV3-1 | - | ASSQVTGTRSDYGYT
TRBJ2-7 | TRBV3-1 | - | ASSQVHGTSFHEQY
TRBJ1-2 | TRBV25-1 | few | ASSEYLGRVET
TRBJ2-1 | TRBV5-1 | many | ASRAGGPYNEQF
TRBJ2-2 | TRBV10-3 | - | AISPGTENTGELF
TRBJ2-3 | TRBV6-5 | few | ASSFGQGAIDTQY
TRBJ1-1 | TRBV9 | many | ASRMTGGPTEAF
TRBJ2-7 | TRBV5-4 | few | ASSPGSGSPYEQY
TRBJ1-5 | TRBV20-1 | many | SAPEAARFSNQPQH
TRBJ2-1 | TRBV5-1 | - | ASSLGIQRELHEQF
TRBJ2-7 | TRBV7-9 | - | ASSRRTAGNEQY
TRBJ2-2 | TRBV4-1 | few | ASSRTTGGAYTGELF
TRBJ1-1 | TRBV6-1 | - | ASSRMTGTSEAF
TRBJ2-1 | TRBV5-1 | many | ASSLTASGTYNEQF
TRBJ2-1 | TRBV5-1 | - | ASSLVLGAYNEQF
TRBJ2-3 | TRBV7-6 | few | ASSIRDSDTQY
TRBJ1-2 | TRBV1 | few | TSSQYEGLEGYT
TRBJ2-1 | TRBV7-6 | - | ASSPSPDEQF
TRBJ1-1 | TRBV20-1 | many | SASMVRGRSEAF
TRBJ2-1 | TRBV20-1 | few | SARVSGRGFSGEQF
TRBJ1-1 | TRBV5-1 | - | ASSGGGQNTEAF